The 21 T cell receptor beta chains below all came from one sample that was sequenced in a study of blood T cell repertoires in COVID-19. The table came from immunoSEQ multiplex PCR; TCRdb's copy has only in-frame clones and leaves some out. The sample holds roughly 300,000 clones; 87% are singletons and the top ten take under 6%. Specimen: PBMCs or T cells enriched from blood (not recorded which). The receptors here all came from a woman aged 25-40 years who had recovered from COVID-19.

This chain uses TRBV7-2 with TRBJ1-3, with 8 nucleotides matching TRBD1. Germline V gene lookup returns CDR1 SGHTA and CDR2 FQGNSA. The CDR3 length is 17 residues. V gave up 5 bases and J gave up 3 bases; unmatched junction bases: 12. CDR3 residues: CASSKGQGLTIGNTIYF. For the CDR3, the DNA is TGTGCCAGCAGCAAAGGACAGGGCTTAACTATTGGAAACACCATATATTTT.

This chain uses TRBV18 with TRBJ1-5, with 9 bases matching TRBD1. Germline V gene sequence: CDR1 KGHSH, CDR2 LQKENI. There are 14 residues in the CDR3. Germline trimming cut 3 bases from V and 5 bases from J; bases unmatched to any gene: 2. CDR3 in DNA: TGTGCCAGCTCACCCCGGGACAGGGATCAGCCCCAGCATTTT. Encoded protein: CASSPRDRDQPQHF.

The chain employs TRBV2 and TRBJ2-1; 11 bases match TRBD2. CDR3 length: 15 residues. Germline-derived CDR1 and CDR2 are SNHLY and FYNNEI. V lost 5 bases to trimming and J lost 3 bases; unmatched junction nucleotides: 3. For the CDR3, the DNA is TGTGCCAGCAGTCCCGGGACTAGCGGCTACAATGAGCAGTTCTTC. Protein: CASSPGTSGYNEQFF.

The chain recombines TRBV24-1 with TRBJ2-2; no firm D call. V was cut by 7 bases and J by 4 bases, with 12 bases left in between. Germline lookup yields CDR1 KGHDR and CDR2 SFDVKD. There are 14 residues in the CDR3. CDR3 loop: CATSQNPGTGELFF. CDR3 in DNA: TGTGCCACCAGCCAAAACCCGGGCACCGGGGAGCTGTTTTTT.

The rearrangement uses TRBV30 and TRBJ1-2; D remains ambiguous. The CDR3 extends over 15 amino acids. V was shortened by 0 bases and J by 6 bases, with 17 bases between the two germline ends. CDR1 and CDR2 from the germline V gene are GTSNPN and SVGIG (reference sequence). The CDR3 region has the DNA TGTGCCTGGAGTGTCCACTGGGAAGGGAGGGATGGCTACACCTTC. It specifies CAWSVHWEGRDGYTF.

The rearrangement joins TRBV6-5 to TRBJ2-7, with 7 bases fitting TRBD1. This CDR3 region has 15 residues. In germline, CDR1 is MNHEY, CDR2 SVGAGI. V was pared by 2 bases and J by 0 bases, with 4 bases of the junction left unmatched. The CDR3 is CASSYDRASSYEQYF. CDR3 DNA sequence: TGTGCCAGCAGTTACGACAGGGCGAGCTCCTACGAGCAGTACTTC.

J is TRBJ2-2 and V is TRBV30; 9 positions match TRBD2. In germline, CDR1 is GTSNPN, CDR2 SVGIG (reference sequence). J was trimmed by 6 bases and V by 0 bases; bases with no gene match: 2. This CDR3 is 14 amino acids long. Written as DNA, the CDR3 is TGTGCCTGGAGTGTCATAGCGGGGGCCGGGGAGCTGTTTTTT. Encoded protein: CAWSVIAGAGELFF.

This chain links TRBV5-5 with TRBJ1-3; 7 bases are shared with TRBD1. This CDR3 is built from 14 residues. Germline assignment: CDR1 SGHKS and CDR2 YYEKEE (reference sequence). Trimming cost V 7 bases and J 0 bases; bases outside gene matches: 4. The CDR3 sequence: CASLRGPSGNTIYF. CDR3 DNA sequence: TGTGCCAGCCTTAGGGGGCCCTCTGGAAACACCATATATTTT.

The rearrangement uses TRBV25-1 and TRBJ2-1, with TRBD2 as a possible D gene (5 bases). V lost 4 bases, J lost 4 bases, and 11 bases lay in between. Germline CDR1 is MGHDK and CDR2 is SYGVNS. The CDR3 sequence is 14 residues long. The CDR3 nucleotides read TGTGCCAGCAGTGCCCGCCGGGGATACAATGAGCAGTTCTTC. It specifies CASSARRGYNEQFF.

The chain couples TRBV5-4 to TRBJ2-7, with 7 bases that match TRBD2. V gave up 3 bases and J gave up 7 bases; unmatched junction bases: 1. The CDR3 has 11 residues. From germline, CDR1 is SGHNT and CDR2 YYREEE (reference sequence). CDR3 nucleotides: TGTGCCAGCAGCTGGGGGGGTGAGCAGTACTTC. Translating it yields CASSWGGEQYF. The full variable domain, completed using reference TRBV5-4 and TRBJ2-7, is ETGVTQSPTHLIKTRGQQVTLRCSSQSGHNTVSWYQQALGQGPQFIFQYYREEENGRGNFPPRFSGLQFPNYSSELNVNALELDDSALYLCASSWGGEQYFGPGTRLTVT.

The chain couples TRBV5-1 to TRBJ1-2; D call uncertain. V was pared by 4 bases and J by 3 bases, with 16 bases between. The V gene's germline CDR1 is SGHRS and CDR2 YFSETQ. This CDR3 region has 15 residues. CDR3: CASSPGSGTYYGYTF. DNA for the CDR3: TGCGCCAGCAGCCCCGGATCGGGAACTTACTATGGCTACACCTTC.

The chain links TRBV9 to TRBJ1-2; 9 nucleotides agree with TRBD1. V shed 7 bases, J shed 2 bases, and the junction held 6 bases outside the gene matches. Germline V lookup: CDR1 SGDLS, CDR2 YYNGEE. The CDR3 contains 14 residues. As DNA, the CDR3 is TGTGCCAGCGCTCGCACAGGGGGCAACTATGGCTACACCTTC. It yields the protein CASARTGGNYGYTF. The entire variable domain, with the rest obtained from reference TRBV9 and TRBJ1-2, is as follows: DSGVTQTPKHLITATGQRVTLRCSPRSGDLSVYWYQQSLDQGLQFLIQYYNGEERAKGNILERFSAQQFPDLHSELNLSSLELGDSALYFCASARTGGNYGYTFGSGTRLTVV.

The CDR3 region has the DNA TGTGCCAGTAGTGGGGGACAGGGGTCCTACAATGAGCAGTTCTTC. This translates into CASSGGQGSYNEQFF. The V gene is TRBV19, the J gene TRBJ2-1; 10 bases match TRBD1. The germline V gene has CDR1 LNHDA and CDR2 SQIVND (reference sequence). The CDR3 has 15 residues. Trimming removed 5 bases from V and 1 base from J; junction bases left unmatched: 2.

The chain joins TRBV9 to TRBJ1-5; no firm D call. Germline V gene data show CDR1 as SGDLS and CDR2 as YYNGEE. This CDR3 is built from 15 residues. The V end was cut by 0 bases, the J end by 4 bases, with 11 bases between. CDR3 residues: CASSVGQATNQPQHF. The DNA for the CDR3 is TGTGCCAGCAGCGTAGGTCAGGCTACGAATCAGCCCCAGCATTTT. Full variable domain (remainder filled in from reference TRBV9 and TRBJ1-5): DSGVTQTPKHLITATGQRVTLRCSPRSGDLSVYWYQQSLDQGLQFLIQYYNGEERAKGNILERFSAQQFPDLHSELNLSSLELGDSALYFCASSVGQATNQPQHFGDGTRLSIL.

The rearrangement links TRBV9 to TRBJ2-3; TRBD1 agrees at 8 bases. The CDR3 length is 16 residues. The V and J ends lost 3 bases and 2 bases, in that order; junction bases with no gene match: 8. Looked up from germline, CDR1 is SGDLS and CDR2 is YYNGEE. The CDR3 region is CASSARRGLDTDTQYF. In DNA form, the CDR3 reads TGTGCCAGCAGCGCGCGCAGGGGGCTTGACACAGATACGCAGTATTTT.

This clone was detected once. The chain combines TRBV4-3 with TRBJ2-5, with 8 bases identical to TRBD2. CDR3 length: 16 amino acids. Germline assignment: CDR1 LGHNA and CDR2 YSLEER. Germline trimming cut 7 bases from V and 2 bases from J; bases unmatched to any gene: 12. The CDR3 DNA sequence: TGCGCCAGCATCCTATGGACGGGGGGGCGTCAAGAGACCCAGTACTTC. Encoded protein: CASILWTGGRQETQYF.

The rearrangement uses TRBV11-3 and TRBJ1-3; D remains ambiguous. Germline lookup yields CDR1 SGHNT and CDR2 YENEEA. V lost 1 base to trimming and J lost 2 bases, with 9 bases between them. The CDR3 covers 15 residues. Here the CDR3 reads CASSLGPWPGNTIYF. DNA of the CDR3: TGTGCCAGCAGCTTAGGGCCATGGCCTGGAAACACCATATATTTT.

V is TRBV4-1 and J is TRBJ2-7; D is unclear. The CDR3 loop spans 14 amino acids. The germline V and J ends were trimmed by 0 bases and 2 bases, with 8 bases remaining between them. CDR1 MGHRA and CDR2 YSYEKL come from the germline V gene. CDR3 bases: TGCGCCAGCAGCCAAGATCCCAGGACCTACGAGCAGTACTTC. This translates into CASSQDPRTYEQYF.

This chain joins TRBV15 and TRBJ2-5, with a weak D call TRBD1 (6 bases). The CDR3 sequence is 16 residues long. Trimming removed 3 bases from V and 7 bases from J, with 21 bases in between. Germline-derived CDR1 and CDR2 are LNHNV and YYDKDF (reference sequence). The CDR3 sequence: CATSSPGGGNLGTQYF. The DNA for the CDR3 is TGTGCCACCAGCAGTCCTGGGGGCGGTAATCTAGGGACCCAGTACTTC.

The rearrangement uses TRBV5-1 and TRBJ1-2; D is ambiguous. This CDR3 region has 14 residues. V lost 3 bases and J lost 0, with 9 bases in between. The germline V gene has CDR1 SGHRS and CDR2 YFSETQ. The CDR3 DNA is TGCGCCAGCAGCTCAGGTGGGCCTAACTATGGCTACACCTTC. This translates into CASSSGGPNYGYTF.

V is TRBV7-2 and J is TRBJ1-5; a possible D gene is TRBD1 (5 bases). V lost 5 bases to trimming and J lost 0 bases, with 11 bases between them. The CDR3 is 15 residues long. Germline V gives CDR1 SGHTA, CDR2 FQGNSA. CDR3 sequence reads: CASSPNRYSNQPQHF. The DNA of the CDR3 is TGTGCCAGCAGCCCTAACAGGTATAGCAATCAGCCCCAGCATTTT.